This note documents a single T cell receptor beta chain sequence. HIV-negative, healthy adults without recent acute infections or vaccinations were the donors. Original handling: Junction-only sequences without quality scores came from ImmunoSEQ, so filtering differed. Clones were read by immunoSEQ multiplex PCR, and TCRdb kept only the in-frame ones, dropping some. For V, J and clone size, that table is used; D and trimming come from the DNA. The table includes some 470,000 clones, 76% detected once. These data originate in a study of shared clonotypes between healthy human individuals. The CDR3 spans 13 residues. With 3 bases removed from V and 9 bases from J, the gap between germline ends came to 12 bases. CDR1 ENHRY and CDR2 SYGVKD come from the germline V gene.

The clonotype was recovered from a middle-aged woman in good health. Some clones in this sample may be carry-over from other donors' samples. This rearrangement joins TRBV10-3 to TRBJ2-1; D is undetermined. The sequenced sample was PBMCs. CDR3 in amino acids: CAISDSMGTEQFF. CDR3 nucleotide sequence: TGTGCCATCAGTGATTCGATGGGTACTGAGCAGTTCTTC.